This T cell receptor beta chain derives from a study of blood T cell repertoires in COVID-19. At the level of the study: There were acute and convalescent COVID-19 samples, and they came from the United States, Italy and Spain. T cells, B-cell-depleted T cells, or PBMCs provided the cDNA or gDNA that served as material.

CDR1 and CDR2 from the germline V gene are MNHEY and SVGAGI. CDR3 size: 14 residues. V lost 6 bases, J lost 6 bases, and 7 bases stayed unmatched. As processed by the authors: The assay estimated nucleated cells by amplifying reference gene primers. Assay: immunoSEQ multiplex PCR; the TCRdb copy retains only in-frame clones and omits some. That table gives V, J and clone size, and the DNA gave D and trimming. The sample records tens of thousands of clones, almost 95% being singletons. This clonotype was sampled from a man between 50 and 59 years old with active COVID-19. This chain connects TRBV6-5 to TRBJ1-5; 8 bases match TRBD1. The specimen sequenced was peripheral blood. The CDR3: CASSAGGAGQPQHF. The CDR3 nucleotides read TGTGCCAGCAGCGCAGGGGGCGCGGGTCAGCCCCAGCATTTT.